The entry that follows covers one T cell receptor (beta chain) sequence. Its antigen is currently unknown. This sample was taken from a study of shared clonotypes between healthy human individuals. Study overall: Each donor's CD4 naive and CD4 memory cells filled three plates apiece, CD8 naive two, and CD8 memory one. Whole-study results and caveats: Investigators collected only blood, and repertoires in tissues likely differ.

At deep level, the assay was performed. The data were produced by immunoSEQ multiplex PCR, yet TCRdb's version contains in-frame clones alone and is incomplete. The sample lists 850,000 to 1,100,000 clones, about 72% seen once, with over 0.8% in the top ten. Germline V lookup: CDR1 MNHEY, CDR2 SMNVEV (reference sequence). Trimming shortened V by 9 bases and J by 2 bases, and 16 bases separated the two germline ends. CDR3 length equals 14 residues. The rearrangement links TRBV27 to TRBJ2-5; D is unclear. This TCR derives from a man younger than 35 in good health. Some clones in this sample may be carry-over from other donors' samples. Input material: memory CD4+ T cells from PBMCs. Subset here: CD45RA-negative fraction. The DNA of the CDR3 is TGTGCCAGTCGAACCCTCGGCGGTCAAGAGACCCAGTACTTC. Translating gives CASRTLGGQETQYF.